Listed below are T cell receptor beta chains from one sample, sequenced in a study of blood T cells in healthy people across ages. One entry per CDR3 protein results from TCRdb running MiXCR on the 5' RACE reads. This repertoire shows about a million distinct CDR3 sequences, approximately 38% found once; its top ten account for about an eighth. Sequencing input: blood. The receptors were sampled from a man between 18 and 29 years old in good health. The CDR3 runs from the conserved cysteine through the conserved F or W. The order of the fields is clone size, J gene, CDR3 length, D gene, V gene, CDR3 protein, CDR3 DNA. D genes are given only for firm matches. The size field is filled for only some rows; it gives once, few, many or a size class.

>few|TRBJ1-1|12|-|TRBV2
CASSSGWTEAFF
TGTGCCAGCAGTTCAGGGTGGACTGAAGCTTTCTTT
>few|TRBJ2-2|16|-|TRBV15
CATSRDNAANTGELFF
TGTGCCACCAGCAGAGATAATGCAGCGAACACCGGGGAGCTGTTTTTT
>many|TRBJ2-5|14|-|TRBV7-9
CASSSTEYQETQYF
TGTGCCAGCAGCTCGACCGAATACCAAGAGACCCAGTACTTC
>few|TRBJ2-7|15|-|TRBV12-3/TRBV12-4
CASSLSPGDINEQYF
TGTGCCAGCAGTTTATCGCCGGGGGACATCAACGAGCAGTACTTC
>-|TRBJ1-1|14|TRBD1|TRBV28
CASRAQGARAEAFF
TGTGCCAGCCGCGCACAGGGGGCAAGGGCTGAAGCTTTCTTT
>few|TRBJ2-6|16|TRBD1|TRBV20-1
CSATPGQLSGANVLTF
TGCAGTGCCACTCCGGGACAGCTTTCTGGGGCCAACGTCCTGACTTTC
>many|TRBJ1-4|15|-|TRBV15
CATSLRQDHARKLFF
TGTGCCACCAGCCTACGACAGGACCATGCGCGAAAACTGTTTTTT
>-|TRBJ2-5|14|-|TRBV5-1
CVSSLETFSETQYF
TGCGTCAGCAGCTTGGAAACATTCTCGGAGACCCAGTACTTC
>-|TRBJ2-1|16|TRBD2|TRBV12-3/TRBV12-4
CASSPTTSGGAGEQFF
TGTGCCAGCAGTCCAACGACTAGCGGGGGGGCGGGCGAGCAGTTCTTC
>-|TRBJ1-5|16|-|TRBV4-1
CASSQVERRGNQPQHF
TGCGCCAGCAGCCAAGTGGAGCGGCGGGGAAATCAGCCCCAGCATTTT
>few|TRBJ2-3|15|TRBD1|TRBV20-1
CSARDSRDSGDTQYF
TGCAGTGCTAGAGATAGCCGGGACAGCGGAGATACGCAGTATTTT
>few|TRBJ1-2|14|-|TRBV2
CASSTETGGYGYTF
TGTGCCAGCAGTACTGAAACAGGAGGCTATGGCTACACCTTC
>few|TRBJ1-2|15|-|TRBV7-9
CASSRTSGSNYGYTF
TGTGCCAGCAGTAGGACAAGTGGGTCCAACTATGGCTACACCTTC
>-|TRBJ1-2|15|-|TRBV27
CASSAQTGYGDGYTF
TGTGCCAGCAGTGCCCAAACAGGGTACGGTGATGGCTACACCTTC
>-|TRBJ1-2|13|-|TRBV7-2
CASSGTSGYGYTF
TGTGCCAGCAGCGGGACTTCTGGCTATGGCTACACCTTC
>-|TRBJ1-1|13|-|TRBV29-1
CSGKQGRATEAFF
TGCAGCGGGAAACAGGGCAGGGCCACTGAAGCTTTCTTT
>-|TRBJ1-4|14|TRBD1|TRBV30
CAWSPGQGGEKLFF
TGTGCCTGGAGTCCGGGACAGGGAGGGGAAAAACTGTTTTTT
>-|TRBJ2-7|16|TRBD2|TRBV6-1
CASSELGLAGTYEQYF
TGTGCCAGCAGTGAATTGGGACTAGCGGGGACCTACGAGCAGTACTTC
>-|TRBJ1-1|12|TRBD1|TRBV29-1
CSDRTGNTEAFF
TGCAGCGACAGGACAGGGAACACTGAAGCTTTCTTT
>-|TRBJ1-5|14|-|TRBV6-2/TRBV6-3
CASRSSQKYQPQHF
TGTGCCAGCAGATCCTCACAGAAATATCAGCCCCAGCATTTT
>-|TRBJ2-3|14|TRBD2|TRBV24-1
CATSAAGVADTQYF
TGTGCCACCAGTGCGGCGGGGGTGGCAGATACGCAGTATTTT
>few|TRBJ1-2|16|-|TRBV4-1
CASSQGFGGYYYGYTF
TGCGCCAGCAGCCAAGGATTTGGGGGTTATTACTATGGCTACACCTTC
>-|TRBJ1-4|15|TRBD1|TRBV19
CASSWTGGSNEKLFF
TGTGCCAGTAGTTGGACAGGCGGTTCTAATGAAAAACTGTTTTTT
>-|TRBJ1-2|14|TRBD1|TRBV29-1
CSVDVSGTDYGYTF
TGCAGCGTTGATGTGAGCGGGACAGACTATGGCTACACCTTC
>-|TRBJ2-1|16|TRBD1|TRBV5-1
CASSWDRDRGNNEQFF
TGCGCCAGCAGCTGGGACCGGGACAGGGGGAACAATGAGCAGTTCTTC
>-|TRBJ1-1|20|-|TRBV4-2
CASSPALFRQGKSANTEAFF
TGTGCCAGCAGCCCAGCACTATTTCGCCAGGGGAAGTCTGCGAACACTGAAGCTTTCTTT
>-|TRBJ1-4|19|TRBD1|TRBV7-8
CASSLAALIRTGGSEKLFF
TGTGCCAGCAGCTTAGCAGCCCTTATTCGGACAGGGGGATCGGAAAAACTGTTTTTT
>-|TRBJ1-2|13|TRBD1|TRBV6-2/TRBV6-3
CASRATGVVGYTF
TGTGCCAGCAGAGCCACAGGGGTGGTTGGCTACACCTTC
>-|TRBJ2-1|15|-|TRBV6-2/TRBV6-3
CASSVGRIRVNEQFF
TGTGCCAGCAGCGTTGGACGGATTAGGGTCAATGAGCAGTTCTTC
>-|TRBJ1-1|12|-|TRBV18
CASLNLGSEAFF
TGTGCCAGTCTAAATCTAGGGAGTGAAGCTTTCTTT
>once|TRBJ1-2|13|-|TRBV27
CASGQAANYGYIF
TGTGCCAGCGGTCAGGCGGCGAACTATGGCTACATCTTC
>-|TRBJ1-1|15|TRBD1|TRBV5-1
CASRTPRGLETEAFF
TGCGCCAGCAGAACCCCAAGGGGGCTTGAGACTGAAGCTTTCTTT
>-|TRBJ1-1|16|TRBD1|TRBV4-3
CASSQVLGQGTGGAFF
TGCGCCAGCAGCCAAGTTCTGGGACAGGGGACCGGGGGAGCTTTCTTT
>-|TRBJ2-7|14|TRBD1|TRBV5-4
CASSAGQDMQWQYF
TGTGCCAGCAGCGCGGGACAGGATATGCAATGGCAGTACTTC
>-|TRBJ1-5|14|TRBD1|TRBV20-1
CSAQGQGGNQPQHF
TGCAGTGCTCAGGGACAGGGGGGCAATCAGCCCCAGCATTTT
>-|TRBJ2-3|13|-|TRBV6-4
CASSDAGTDTQYF
TGTGCCAGCAGTGACGCCGGCACAGATACGCAGTATTTT
>few|TRBJ2-7|12|-|TRBV29-1
CSVVVIYNEQYF
TGCAGCGTTGTTGTGATCTACAATGAGCAGTACTTC
>-|TRBJ2-3|15|TRBD1|TRBV7-2
CASSPTDRVTDTQYF
TGTGCCAGCAGCCCTACGGACAGGGTTACAGATACGCAGTATTTT
>-|TRBJ2-3|15|-|TRBV2
CASRDSRTDSHTQYF
TGTGCCAGCAGGGACAGCCGCACCGATTCGCATACGCAGTATTTT
>few|TRBJ1-2|14|-|TRBV4-3
CASSIRVQGNGYTF
TGCGCCAGCAGCATAAGAGTCCAAGGGAATGGCTACACCTTC
>few|TRBJ2-3|16|-|TRBV5-1
CASSLGGLAPSDTQYF
TGCGCCAGCAGCTTGGGGGGACTCGCACCATCAGATACGCAGTATTTT
>few|TRBJ2-1|15|TRBD2|TRBV12-3/TRBV12-4
CASRTTSGGAYEQFF
TGTGCCAGCAGAACTACTAGCGGGGGGGCCTATGAGCAGTTCTTC
>-|TRBJ1-2|16|TRBD1|TRBV3-1
CASSQVGTGRGYGYTF
TGTGCCAGCAGCCAAGTGGGGACAGGTAGAGGGTATGGCTACACCTTC
>-|TRBJ1-1|14|-|TRBV27
CASSLTWDTSEAFF
TGTGCCAGCAGTTTGACGTGGGACACCTCCGAAGCTTTCTTT
>few|TRBJ2-3|15|-|TRBV20-1
CSARDLGWAGDTQYF
TGCAGTGCTAGAGATCTGGGCTGGGCGGGAGATACGCAGTATTTT
>few|TRBJ1-1|14|-|TRBV6-5
CASSPSRYGTEAFF
TGTGCCAGCAGCCCCTCGAGGTATGGCACTGAAGCTTTCTTT
>-|TRBJ1-1|14|-|TRBV24-1
CATSGGTGSTEAFF
TGTGCCACCAGTGGGGGAACGGGGAGCACTGAAGCTTTCTTT
>few|TRBJ1-1|17|TRBD1|TRBV6-2/TRBV6-3
CASSHGQVRPLDTEAFF
TGTGCCAGCAGCCATGGACAGGTCAGACCCCTGGACACTGAAGCTTTCTTT
>many|TRBJ2-1|15|-|TRBV4-1
CASSQGQGLWNEQFF
TGCGCCAGCAGCCAAGGTCAGGGTCTTTGGAATGAGCAGTTCTTC
>-|TRBJ1-1|15|-|TRBV6-6
CASSARKAWDTEAFF
TGTGCCAGCAGTGCACGGAAAGCATGGGACACTGAAGCTTTCTTT
>-|TRBJ1-5|15|-|TRBV7-2
CASSLRRAANQPQHF
TGTGCCAGCAGCTTGAGACGGGCAGCCAATCAGCCCCAGCATTTT
>-|TRBJ1-1|14|-|TRBV7-3
CASSRSSRNTEAFF
TGTGCCAGCAGCCGATCATCCCGGAACACTGAAGCTTTCTTT
>few|TRBJ1-1|16|-|TRBV5-1
CASSLGHTGEGTEAFF
TGCGCCAGCAGCTTGGGACATACGGGGGAGGGAACTGAAGCTTTCTTT
>-|TRBJ2-3|16|-|TRBV14
CASSPGTATFTDTQYF
TGTGCCAGCAGCCCCGGGACTGCGACCTTCACAGATACGCAGTATTTT
>few|TRBJ1-2|15|-|TRBV21-1
CASNGEIHTPYGYTF
TGTGCCAGCAACGGGGAGATCCATACCCCCTATGGCTACACCTTC
>few|TRBJ2-3|13|-|TRBV29-1
CSVGTGSTDTQYF
TGCAGCGTTGGGACTGGTAGCACAGATACGCAGTATTTT
>-|TRBJ2-7|11|-|TRBV3-1
CASKGYYEQYF
TGTGCCAGCAAAGGGTACTACGAGCAGTACTTC
>few|TRBJ2-1|15|-|TRBV29-1
CSVETRRQTYNEQFF
TGCAGCGTTGAAACACGGAGGCAGACCTACAATGAGCAGTTCTTC
>many|TRBJ2-1|14|-|TRBV3-1
CASSQEGSYNEQFF
TGTGCCAGCAGCCAAGAGGGCAGCTACAATGAGCAGTTCTTC